The following is a T cell receptor beta chain sequence with its context. What it binds is unknown. An end of the junction does not agree with germline; a read error may underlie this. Other DNA sequences within the sample encode an identical CDR3. The CDR3 sequence is 13 residues long. The germline gives CDR1 LNHNV, CDR2 YYDKDF (reference sequence). Repertoires were generated with immunoSEQ multiplex PCR, while TCRdb's copy carries only in-frame clones and drops some. Of about 70,000 clones listed, 80% to 90% are singletons. These data belong to a study of OX40 agonist ivuxolimab in advanced cancers. Findings and caveats of the study: The CD4+ and CD8+ T cells in the blood had expanded clonally by week 6 at 0.1 to 3.0 mg/kg.

This TCR derives from an adult with an advanced solid tumor such as melanoma, head and neck, liver or kidney cancer. The rearrangement joins TRBV15 to TRBJ2-5, with 7 bases identical to TRBD2. Sequences were derived from CD4+ or CD8+ T cells sorted from blood, sampled in a trial of the OX40 agonist ivuxolimab. The CDR3 sequence is CATRAAGQETQYF. The CDR3 bases are TGCGCCACCAGGGCAGCGGGGCAAGAGACCCAGTACTTC.